These 21 T cell receptor beta chains came from one sample sequenced in a study of blood T cell repertoires in COVID-19. The protocol was immunoSEQ multiplex PCR, while the TCRdb copy is restricted to in-frame clones and leaves out a portion. The sample has about 190,000 clones; approximately 84% are singletons. What was sequenced was PBMCs or T cells enriched from blood (not recorded which). All receptors come from a woman between 25 and 40 years old who had recovered from COVID-19.

The chain has TRBV2 and TRBJ2-5; 7 bases fit TRBD1. With 3 bases clipped from V and 2 bases from J, the junction kept 9 bases outside the gene matches. Germline CDR1 SNHLY, CDR2 FYNNEI. The CDR3 consists of 16 residues. CDR3 region: CASSDSGQRLQETQYF. For the CDR3, the DNA is TGTGCCAGCAGTGACTCGGGACAGCGCCTTCAAGAGACCCAGTACTTC. Full variable domain (missing parts from reference TRBV2 and TRBJ2-5): EPEVTQTPSHQVTQMGQEVILRCVPISNHLYFYWYRQILGQKVEFLVSFYNNEISEKSEIFDDQFSVERPDGSNFTLKIRSTKLEDSAMYFCASSDSGQRLQETQYFGPGTRLLVL.

This chain uses TRBV5-1 with TRBJ1-2; D remains unclear. Trimming shortened V by 7 bases and J by 1 base, and 17 bases separated the two germline ends. Germline values: CDR1 SGHRS, CDR2 YFSETQ. This CDR3 has 15 residues. The CDR3 region is CASRLQRELNYGYTF. For the CDR3, the DNA is TGCGCCAGCCGTTTACAGAGAGAACTTAACTATGGCTACACCTTC.

J is TRBJ1-2 and V is TRBV30, with a weak D call TRBD1 (6 bases). The V end lost 0 bases, the J end lost 4 bases, and 21 bases lay between the germline ends. Germline assignment: CDR1 GTSNPN and CDR2 SVGIG (reference sequence). The CDR3 sequence is 17 residues long. The CDR3 bases are TGTGCCTGGAGTGTGACAAGGGGACACCAATTTTTCTATGGCTACACCTTC. Translating gives CAWSVTRGHQFFYGYTF.

The chain carries TRBV5-6 and TRBJ2-3; no reliable D call. V was trimmed by 1 base and J by 2 bases, leaving 2 bases between them. This CDR3 is built from 12 residues. Germline V CDR1 and CDR2: SGHDT, YYEEEE. The CDR3 region has the DNA TGTGCCAGCAGCTTGCTCACAGATACGCAGTATTTT. It encodes CASSLLTDTQYF.

The chain couples TRBV18 to TRBJ1-6; 8 bases match TRBD1. Germline-derived CDR1 and CDR2 are KGHSH and LQKENI. V dropped 1 base and J dropped 14; count of bases not matched to a gene: 10. This CDR3 spans 15 amino acids. The CDR3 DNA reads TGTGCCAGCTCACCACTGGGACAGGCCGAGGGGGCCCTCCACTTT. It encodes CASSPLGQAEGALHF.

This clone was detected once. This chain uses TRBV29-1 with TRBJ2-7; D possibly corresponds to TRBD1 (5 bases). The germline V gene has CDR1 SQVTM and CDR2 ANQGSEA. The CDR3 is 12 residues long. V was trimmed by 4 bases and J by 0 bases, leaving 7 bases between them. The CDR3 DNA reads as TGCAGCGTTGTCAGGGACTCCTACGAGCAGTACTTC. Encoded protein: CSVVRDSYEQYF.

The rearrangement links TRBV2 to TRBJ1-6; D is unclear. The CDR3 contains 15 residues. V shed 0 bases and J shed 4 bases, with 7 bases lying between them. From germline, CDR1 is SNHLY and CDR2 FYNNEI. CDR3 coding DNA: TGTGCCAGCAGTGAAGCGTCAGGATATAATTCACCCCTCCACTTT. Translating it yields CASSEASGYNSPLHF.

The V call is TRBV12-3 or TRBV12-4, the J call TRBJ1-1, with D possibly being TRBD1 (5 bases). Trimming shortened V by 7 bases and J by 5 bases, and 11 bases separated the two germline ends. The CDR3 contains 12 residues. The CDR3 region is CASIKGRTEAFF. The CDR3, as DNA: TGTGCCAGCATTAAGGGGAGGACTGAAGCTTTCTTT.

This clone was picked up a small number of times. This rearrangement joins TRBV7-6 to TRBJ2-5; 11 nucleotides align to TRBD2. The CDR3 spans 16 residues. Germline assignment: CDR1 SGHVS and CDR2 FNYEAQ. Germline trimming cut 5 bases from V and 5 bases from J; bases unmatched to any gene: 10. CDR3 coding DNA: TGTGCCAGCAGCACTGTAGCGGGGGGGAGTAGGGAGACCCAGTACTTC. The encoded protein is CASSTVAGGSRETQYF.

This chain joins TRBV5-1 and TRBJ2-1; 7 bases map to TRBD1. The V segment lost 5 bases and the J segment 5 bases; nucleotides outside the gene matches: 10. This CDR3 region has 15 residues. Germline CDR1 is SGHRS and CDR2 is YFSETQ. The CDR3 DNA sequence: TGCGCCAGCAGATCCACAGGACAGGTCAACAATGAGCAGTTCTTC. Protein sequence: CASRSTGQVNNEQFF. The entire variable domain, with the rest obtained from reference TRBV5-1 and TRBJ2-1, is as follows: KAGVTQTPRYLIKTRGQQVTLSCSPISGHRSVSWYQQTPGQGLQFLFEYFSETQRNKGNFPGRFSGRQFSNSRSEMNVSTLELGDSALYLCASRSTGQVNNEQFFGPGTRLTVL.

CDR3: CASSPNRGRTGELFF. For the CDR3, the DNA is TGTGCCAGCAGCCCTAACAGGGGCCGGACCGGGGAGCTGTTTTTT. The V call is TRBV11-2, the J call TRBJ2-2; TRBD1 matches 7 bases. CDR3 size: 15 residues. Unmatched junction bases numbered 8, after V lost 5 bases and J lost 5 bases. Per the germline V gene, CDR1 is SGHAT and CDR2 is FQNNGV.

This clone has only a few counts. The chain couples TRBV15 to TRBJ1-5; D not certain. The CDR3 has 14 amino acids. Germline assignment: CDR1 LNHNV and CDR2 YYDKDF (reference sequence). V was trimmed by 3 bases and J by 6 bases, leaving 12 bases between them. The CDR3 nucleotides read TGTGCCACCAGCAGTACCGACTTAATTCAGCCCCAGCATTTT. This sequence encodes CATSSTDLIQPQHF.

The J gene is TRBJ2-7, the V gene TRBV6-5, with 11 bases aligning to TRBD2. The CDR3 length is 14 residues. V gave up 6 bases and J gave up 2 bases; unmatched junction bases: 3. Germline-derived CDR1 and CDR2 are MNHEY and SVGAGI. The CDR3 loop is CASRDSGGAYEQYV. In nucleotides, the CDR3 is TGTGCCAGCAGGGATAGCGGGGGGGCCTACGAGCAGTACGTC.

This chain connects TRBV24-1 to TRBJ2-7; 8 nucleotides agree with TRBD1. This CDR3 has 15 residues. The germline V gene encodes CDR1 KGHDR and CDR2 SFDVKD. With V trimmed by 2 bases and J by 5 bases, 7 bases remained unmatched. CDR3 DNA: TGTGCCACCAGTGATTGGACAGGGAGGTTAAACGAGCAGTACGTC. It specifies CATSDWTGRLNEQYV.

The chain has TRBV5-5 and TRBJ2-7; a weak D match, TRBD2 (5 bases). Germline CDR1 is SGHKS and CDR2 is YYEKEE (reference sequence). Trimming removed 0 bases at V and 1 base at J, with 11 bases between. The length of the CDR3 is 15 residues. CDR3 bases: TGTGCCAGCAGCTTGGATCCTCGAGGGTCCTACGAGCAGTACTTC. It encodes CASSLDPRGSYEQYF.

The chain employs TRBV28 and TRBJ1-5; TRBD1 matches at 8 bases. Per germline, CDR1 MDHEN and CDR2 SYDVKM. The CDR3 is 16 residues long. V shed 4 bases and J 5 bases; nucleotides not matched to a gene: 10. The CDR3 here is CASSSSTGEIYQPQHF. In nucleotides, the CDR3 is TGTGCCAGCAGTTCCTCGACAGGGGAAATCTATCAGCCCCAGCATTTT.

This sequence joins TRBV30 and TRBJ2-2; D may be TRBD1 (6 bases). The germline V and J ends were trimmed by 0 bases and 6 bases, with 8 bases remaining between them. Germline CDR1 and CDR2: GTSNPN and SVGIG (reference sequence). This CDR3 spans 13 amino acids. CDR3 coding DNA: TGTGCCTGGAGTGTATCAGGGGCCGGGGAGCTGTTTTTT. This sequence encodes CAWSVSGAGELFF.

This chain connects TRBV5-1 to TRBJ1-2, with D unresolved. The CDR3 consists of 15 residues. The V end was cut by 1 base, the J end by 3 bases, with 13 bases between. CDR1 and CDR2 (germline): SGHRS, YFSETQ. CDR3 in DNA: TGCGCCAGCAGCTTGACGGGGATGGTGGACTATGGCTACACCTTC. Its translation: CASSLTGMVDYGYTF. Looking up the rest from reference TRBV5-1 and TRBJ1-2 gives the full variable domain: KAGVTQTPRYLIKTRGQQVTLSCSPISGHRSVSWYQQTPGQGLQFLFEYFSETQRNKGNFPGRFSGRQFSNSRSEMNVSTLELGDSALYLCASSLTGMVDYGYTFGSGTRLTVV.

Only a few counts were recorded for this clone. The chain is built from TRBV7-9 and TRBJ2-1, with TRBD2 matching 13 bases. This CDR3 has 18 amino acids. CDR1 and CDR2 (germline): SEHNR, FQNEAQ (reference sequence). J was trimmed by 12 bases and V by 4 bases; bases with no gene match: 18. CDR3 protein: CASSSFRETSGRAFGQFF. The DNA for the CDR3 is TGTGCCAGCAGCTCCTTTAGGGAAACTAGCGGGAGGGCCTTTGGGCAGTTCTTC.

This clone was picked up one time. The DNA of the CDR3 is TGTGCCAGCAGCTTAGACGGTACTCCCCTCCACTTT. As protein: CASSLDGTPLHF. The chain links TRBV7-9 to TRBJ1-6; D is unresolved. Germline values: CDR1 SEHNR, CDR2 FQNEAQ (reference sequence). The CDR3 is made up of 12 amino acids. V lost 1 base, J lost 13 bases, and 8 bases lay in between.

The rearrangement joins TRBV28 to TRBJ2-3, with 7 bases fitting TRBD2. Trimming removed 8 bases from V and 6 bases from J; junction bases left unmatched: 11. This CDR3 has 14 amino acids. Germline lookup yields CDR1 MDHEN and CDR2 SYDVKM. The CDR3 is CASGEGRAGDTQYF. The CDR3 coding sequence is TGTGCCAGCGGGGAGGGCAGGGCTGGGGATACGCAGTATTTT.